This passage covers 10 T cell receptor beta chains from one sample sequenced in a study of blood T cell repertoires in COVID-19. Sequencing was performed with immunoSEQ multiplex PCR; in TCRdb, only in-frame clones are kept and a portion is missing. This sample has roughly 200,000 clones; 80% to 85% occur once, and the top ten carry 4% to 5.5%. Sequenced material: peripheral blood. The receptors here all came from a man between 50 and 59 years old with active or convalescent COVID-19.

This clone appeared a single time. V usage is TRBV6-6 and J usage is TRBJ1-6; D may be TRBD1 (6 bases). V was trimmed by 4 bases and J by 9 bases, leaving 13 bases between them. CDR3 length: 14 amino acids. Germline CDR1 MNHNY, CDR2 SVGAGI (reference sequence). The CDR3 nucleotides are TGTGCCAGCAGTTCCGCAGGGGAGGGTTCACCCCTCCACTTT. It yields the protein CASSSAGEGSPLHF.

V usage is TRBV6-1 and J usage is TRBJ2-2; no clear D. Per germline, CDR1 MNHNS and CDR2 SASEGT. The CDR3 extends over 13 amino acids. Trimming took off 2 bases at V and 4 bases at J, with 5 bases between the two ends. The CDR3 loop is CASSEQVTGELFF. The CDR3, as DNA: TGTGCCAGCAGTGAACAGGTCACCGGGGAGCTGTTTTTT.

The chain carries TRBV7-9 and TRBJ2-5; 7 nucleotides align to TRBD2. V shed 4 bases, J shed 5 bases, and the junction held 7 bases outside the gene matches. The CDR3 contains 14 residues. In germline, CDR1 is SEHNR, CDR2 FQNEAQ (reference sequence). The DNA of the CDR3 is TGTGCCAGCAGCTCGGGGACTACCCAGGAGACCCAGTACTTC. Translating it yields CASSSGTTQETQYF.

The CDR3 protein is CASSPGVPNTGELFF. The CDR3 DNA reads TGCGCCAGCAGCCCCGGTGTCCCAAACACCGGGGAGCTGTTTTTT. This chain uses TRBV4-1 with TRBJ2-2; D gene unclear. The germline V and J ends were trimmed by 4 bases and 2 bases, with 11 bases remaining between them. This CDR3 has 15 residues. The germline gives CDR1 MGHRA, CDR2 YSYEKL.

With respect to this clone: Other DNA sequences in this sample translate to the same CDR3. This chain joins TRBV5-1 and TRBJ2-5; TRBD2 aligns across 8 bases. The V and J ends lost 0 bases and 4 bases, in that order; junction bases with no gene match: 5. The germline CDR1 and CDR2 sequences are SGHRS and YFSETQ. This CDR3 region has 15 residues. The CDR3 DNA reads TGCGCCAGCAGCTTGGCGGGGGGGCCTTCAGAGACCCAGTACTTC. This translates into CASSLAGGPSETQYF.

The CDR3 DNA is TGTGCCAGCAGCCAAGTTGGCAGGGGGAATTCACCCCTCCACTTT. This gives the protein CASSQVGRGNSPLHF. The rearrangement joins TRBV14 to TRBJ1-6, with 7 bases identical to TRBD1. The germline V gene has CDR1 SGHDN and CDR2 FVKESK. The CDR3 covers 15 residues. Germline trimming cut 1 base from V and 7 bases from J; bases unmatched to any gene: 4.

The genes are TRBV18 and TRBJ2-1; 9 nucleotides agree with TRBD1. With 4 bases clipped from V and 6 bases from J, the junction kept 10 bases outside the gene matches. The CDR3 runs to 16 residues. Per the germline V gene, CDR1 is KGHSH and CDR2 is LQKENI. The CDR3 is CASSRVSGQGFNEQFF. CDR3 DNA sequence: TGTGCCAGCTCACGCGTCTCGGGACAGGGATTCAATGAGCAGTTCTTC. The variable domain in full, with the rest retrieved from reference TRBV18 and TRBJ2-1, is NAGVMQNPRHLVRRRGQEARLRCSPMKGHSHVYWYRQLPEEGLKFMVYLQKENIIDESGMPKERFSAEFPKEGPSILRIQQVVRGDSAAYFCASSRVSGQGFNEQFFGPGTRLTVL.

V is TRBV6-6 and J is TRBJ2-5; 11 bases are shared with TRBD2. CDR3 length equals 15 residues. Looked up from germline, CDR1 is MNHNY and CDR2 is SVGAGI (reference sequence). J lost 5 bases, V lost 8 bases, and 10 bases had no gene match. The DNA for the CDR3 is TGTGCCAGCCGATCCCGGACTAGCGGGTTGGAGACCCAGTACTTC. Protein product: CASRSRTSGLETQYF.

The chain is built from TRBV25-1 and TRBJ1-1; 7 bases fit TRBD1. V shed 4 bases, J shed 5 bases, and the junction held 4 bases outside the gene matches. The CDR3 length is 13 residues. Looked up from germline, CDR1 is MGHDK and CDR2 is SYGVNS. DNA for the CDR3: TGTGCCAGCAGTGGACAGGGTCCGACTGAAGCTTTCTTT. This codes for CASSGQGPTEAFF.

The CDR3 bases are TGTGCCATCAGCCAGGGGGTAGATACGCAGTATTTT. Residues: CAISQGVDTQYF. The V and J genes are TRBV10-3 and TRBJ2-3, with 7 nucleotides matching TRBD1. Unmatched junction bases numbered 2, after V lost 6 bases and J lost 5 bases. Germline V gene sequence: CDR1 ENHRY, CDR2 SYGVKD. This CDR3 comprises 12 residues.